A single sample is the source of the 18 T cell receptor beta chains below, sequenced in a study of human T cells and chemical hapten exposure. The library tagged individual cDNA molecules with unique molecular identifiers. TCRdb recomputed calls from the reads with MiXCR, one row per CDR3 protein. The sample consists of 4,400 or so distinct CDR3 sequences, 45% to 50% of them appearing once. Treatment noted: therapeutic diphenylcyclopropenone sensitization with weekly scalp DPC. This material consisted of whole blood, taken before DPC sensitization or 2, 6, or about 24 weeks after (not recorded which). The receptors originated from an adult with alopecia areata. Some clones in this sample may be carry-over from other donors' samples. This table probably holds off-target reads from a library built for another chain.

V usage is TRBV11-2 and J usage is TRBJ2-1; 8 nucleotides match TRBD1. The CDR3 is made up of 13 amino acids. V dropped 3 bases and J dropped 15; count of bases not matched to a gene: 10. The germline V gene encodes CDR1 SGHAT and CDR2 FQNNGV. CDR3 residues: CASSLSEDRELFF. For the CDR3, the DNA is TGTGCCAGCAGCTTGAGTGAGGACAGGGAGTTGTTCTTC.

The rearrangement uses TRBV12-3 or TRBV12-4 and TRBJ2-1, with D possibly being TRBD2 (5 bases). Trimming left V 5 bases short and J 10 bases short, with 18 bases between. The CDR3 is 14 residues long. The CDR3 nucleotides are TGTGCCAGCAGTCGCGGAAGAGGGAGAAGCGAGCAGTTCTTC. Translating it yields CASSRGRGRSEQFF.

The chain uses TRBV5-1 and TRBJ2-3; D assignment may be TRBD1 or TRBD2 (5 bases each). Germline V gene data show CDR1 as SGHRS and CDR2 as YFSETQ. The CDR3 totals 18 residues. The V gene lost 0 bases and the J gene lost 3 bases, with 20 bases spanning the gap. CDR3 nucleotide sequence: TGCGCCAGCAGCTTGGCCGGGACCGCCGTAAAACAAACAGATACGCAGTATTTT. It encodes CASSLAGTAVKQTDTQYF.

The rearrangement uses TRBV5-1 and TRBJ2-5; 7 nucleotides agree with TRBD1. V lost 2 bases and J lost 3; bases outside the gene matches: 7. Germline-derived CDR1 and CDR2 are SGHRS and YFSETQ. The CDR3 consists of 15 residues. CDR3 sequence: CASSLLPGGEETQYF. CDR3 DNA: TGCGCCAGCAGCTTATTGCCAGGGGGAGAAGAGACCCAGTACTTC. Drawing the rest from reference TRBV5-1 and TRBJ2-5, the complete variable domain is KAGVTQTPRYLIKTRGQQVTLSCSPISGHRSVSWYQQTPGQGLQFLFEYFSETQRNKGNFPGRFSGRQFSNSRSEMNVSTLELGDSALYLCASSLLPGGEETQYFGPGTRLLVL.

This clonotype was counted only a few times. The chain recombines TRBV6-5 with TRBJ2-5; TRBD2 aligns across 9 bases. The V segment lost 8 bases and the J segment 5 bases; nucleotides outside the gene matches: 9. The CDR3 is 14 amino acids. Germline V gene lookup returns CDR1 MNHEY and CDR2 SVGAGI. The CDR3 here is CASREWLAGETQYF. The CDR3 DNA sequence: TGTGCCAGCCGGGAATGGCTAGCGGGGGAGACCCAGTACTTC.

The gene calls are TRBV2 and TRBJ2-1, with 7 positions matching TRBD1. The germline CDR1 and CDR2 sequences are SNHLY and FYNNEI. This CDR3 region has 12 residues. Trimming took 6 bases from V and 6 from J; bases not matched to a gene: 2. In nucleotides, the CDR3 is TGTGCCAGCAGGGGACAGTTCAATGAGCAGTTCTTC. Translating it yields CASRGQFNEQFF.

The chain carries TRBV10-1 and TRBJ2-5; D is unclear. The CDR3 contains 15 residues. V was cut by 6 bases and J by 0 bases, with 14 bases left in between. Germline CDR1 reads WNHNN; CDR2 reads SYGVQD (reference sequence). The CDR3 coding sequence is TGCGCCAGCAGCGACGGGCTAGAGTACCAAGAGACCCAGTACTTC. Translation gives CASSDGLEYQETQYF.

This CDR3 reads CASSSGDRNQPQHF. In nucleotides, the CDR3 is TGCGCCAGCAGCTCGGGGGACAGGAATCAGCCCCAGCATTTT. The V and J genes are TRBV5-1 and TRBJ1-5, with 8 positions matching TRBD1. Germline CDR1 reads SGHRS; CDR2 reads YFSETQ. This CDR3 has 14 amino acids. The J segment lost 4 bases and the V segment lost 3 bases, leaving 3 bases of the junction unmatched.

In this sample, this clonotype turned up a few times. The rearrangement uses TRBV6-4 and TRBJ2-2, with a weak D call TRBD1 (5 bases). CDR1 is MRHNA, CDR2 SNTAGT, per germline. V was clipped by 9 bases and J by 3 bases, with 11 bases between them. This CDR3 spans 13 amino acids. The DNA of the CDR3 is TGTGCCAGATGTTGGGGCGACACCGGGGAGCTGTTTTTT. This codes for CARCWGDTGELFF.

This clonotype was seen only a few times. CDR3 sequence reads: CASSYWGDEQFF. CDR3 in DNA: TGTGCCAGCAGTTACTGGGGAGACGAGCAGTTCTTC. The V and J genes are TRBV6-6 and TRBJ2-1; a possible D gene is TRBD2 (5 bases). Trimming took off 1 base at V and 10 bases at J, with 8 bases between the two ends. Germline CDR1 is MNHNY and CDR2 is SVGAGI (reference sequence). The CDR3 is 12 residues long.

This sequence joins TRBV11-2 and TRBJ2-2; D is perhaps TRBD1 (6 bases). V was pared by 5 bases and J by 1 base, with 17 bases between. This CDR3 has 17 amino acids. Per the germline V gene, CDR1 is SGHAT and CDR2 is FQNNGV. The CDR3, as DNA: TGTGCCAGCAGCCCGTTACCTGACAGGAGGAACACCGGGGAGCTGTTTTTT. Translated, it gives CASSPLPDRRNTGELFF.

The J gene is TRBJ1-1, the V gene TRBV18, with D unclear. The CDR3 has 13 residues. Germline lookup yields CDR1 KGHSH and CDR2 LQKENI. Deletions cut 3 bases from V and 2 bases from J, with 7 bases between. The CDR3 nucleotides read TGTGCCAGCTCACCCTCGGATAACACTGAAGCTTTCTTT. Translating gives CASSPSDNTEAFF. The full variable domain, completed using reference TRBV18 and TRBJ1-1, is NAGVMQNPRHLVRRRGQEARLRCSPMKGHSHVYWYRQLPEEGLKFMVYLQKENIIDESGMPKERFSAEFPKEGPSILRIQQVVRGDSAAYFCASSPSDNTEAFFGQGTRLTVV.

With regard to this clonotype: At one end, the junction sequence differs from germline, possibly due to a read error. CDR3: CASSFVLGASSF. CDR3 nucleotides: TGTGCCAGCAGTTTTGTTCTTGGGGCCAGCTCTTTT. The V gene is TRBV12-3 or TRBV12-4, the J gene TRBJ2-3; weak D call: TRBD1 (5 bases). CDR3 length: 12 amino acids.

The chain employs TRBV12-3 or TRBV12-4 and TRBJ2-3; no clear D gene. Trimming pared 1 base from V and 1 base from J, leaving 6 bases between. The CDR3 has 14 residues. The CDR3 DNA reads as TGTGCCAGCAGTTTAGTACCACGCACAGATACGCAGTATTTT. It encodes CASSLVPRTDTQYF.

The chain couples TRBV7-9 to TRBJ2-7; D may be TRBD1 (6 bases). CDR3 length: 11 amino acids. Germline V gene sequence: CDR1 SEHNR, CDR2 FQNEAQ (reference sequence). The ends were cut back, 3 bases at V and 10 bases at J, with 10 bases in the middle. The CDR3 DNA follows: TGTGCCAGCAGCTTGAGGGGACATCAGTACTTC. Translating it yields CASSLRGHQYF.

The chain has TRBV4-1 and TRBJ2-3, with no clear D. Per the germline V gene, CDR1 is MGHRA and CDR2 is YSYEKL. The V end was cut by 1 base, the J end by 4 bases, with 12 bases between. The length of the CDR3 is 15 residues. The CDR3 is CASSQGSGWADTQYF. In DNA, the CDR3 is TGCGCCAGCAGCCAAGGGTCAGGATGGGCAGATACGCAGTATTTT.

This CDR3 reads CASSSTGMVYGYTF. As DNA, the CDR3 is TGTGCCAGCAGTTCGACAGGGATGGTTTATGGCTACACCTTC. J is TRBJ1-2 and V is TRBV12-3 or TRBV12-4; 7 bases are shared with TRBD1. The CDR3 totals 14 residues. Unmatched junction bases numbered 7, after V lost 4 bases and J lost 5 bases.

This clonotype occurred a few times. The chain employs TRBV20-1 and TRBJ2-1, with 10 bases identical to TRBD2. The germline V gene has CDR1 DFQATT and CDR2 SNEGSKA (reference sequence). Trimming cost V 4 bases and J 7 bases; bases outside gene matches: 7. This CDR3 is 14 amino acids long. CDR3 nucleotides: TGCAGTGCTACCTCTAGCGGGAGAGGAAATGAGCAGTTCTTC. This encodes CSATSSGRGNEQFF.